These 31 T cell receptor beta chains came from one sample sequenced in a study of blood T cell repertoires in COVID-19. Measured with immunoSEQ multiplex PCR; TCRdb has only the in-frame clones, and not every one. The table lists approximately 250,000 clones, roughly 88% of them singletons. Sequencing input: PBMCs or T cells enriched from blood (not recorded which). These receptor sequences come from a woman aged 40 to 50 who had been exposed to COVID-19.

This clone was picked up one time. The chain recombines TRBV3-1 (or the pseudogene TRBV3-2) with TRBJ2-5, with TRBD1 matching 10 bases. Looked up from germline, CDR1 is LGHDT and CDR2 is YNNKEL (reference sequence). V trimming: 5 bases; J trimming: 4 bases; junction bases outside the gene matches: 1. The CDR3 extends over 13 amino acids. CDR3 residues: CASSDRGLETQYF. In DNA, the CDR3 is TGTGCCAGCAGCGACAGGGGGCTAGAGACCCAGTACTTC.

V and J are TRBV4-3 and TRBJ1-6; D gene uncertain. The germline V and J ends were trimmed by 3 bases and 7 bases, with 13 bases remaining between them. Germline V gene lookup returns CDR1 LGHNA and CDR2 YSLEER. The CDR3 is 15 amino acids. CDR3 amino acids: CASSQSGGYNSPLHF. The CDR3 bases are TGCGCCAGCAGCCAGTCCGGCGGGTACAATTCACCCCTCCACTTT.

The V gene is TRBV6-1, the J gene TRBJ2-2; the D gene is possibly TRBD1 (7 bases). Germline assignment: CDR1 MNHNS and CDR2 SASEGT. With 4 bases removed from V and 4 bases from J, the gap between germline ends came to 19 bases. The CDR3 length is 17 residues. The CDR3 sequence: CASSVWAGTAGTGELFF. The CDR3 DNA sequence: TGTGCCAGCAGTGTATGGGCGGGGACAGCGGGCACCGGGGAGCTGTTTTTT.

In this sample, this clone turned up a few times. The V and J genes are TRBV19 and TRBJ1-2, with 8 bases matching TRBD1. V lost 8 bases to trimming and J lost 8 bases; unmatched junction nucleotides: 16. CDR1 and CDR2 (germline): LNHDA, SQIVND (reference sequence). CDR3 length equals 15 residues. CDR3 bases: TGTGCCAGTCTTTTTCCGGTTGGACAGGGTAGGGGCTACACCTTC. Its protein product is CASLFPVGQGRGYTF.

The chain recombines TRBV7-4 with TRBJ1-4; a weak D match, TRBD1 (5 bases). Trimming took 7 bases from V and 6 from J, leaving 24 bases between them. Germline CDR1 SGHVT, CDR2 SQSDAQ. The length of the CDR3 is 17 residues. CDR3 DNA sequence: TGTGCCAGCACTCATTCCCCGCGGGGCGACGTTGATGAAAAACTGTTTTTT. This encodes CASTHSPRGDVDEKLFF.

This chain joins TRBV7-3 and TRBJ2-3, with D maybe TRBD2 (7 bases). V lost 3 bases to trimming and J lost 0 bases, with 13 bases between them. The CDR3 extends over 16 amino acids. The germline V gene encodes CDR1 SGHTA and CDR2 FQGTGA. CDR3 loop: CASSFLGGGSTDTQYF. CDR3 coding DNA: TGTGCCAGCAGCTTCCTTGGCGGGGGCAGCACAGATACGCAGTATTTT.

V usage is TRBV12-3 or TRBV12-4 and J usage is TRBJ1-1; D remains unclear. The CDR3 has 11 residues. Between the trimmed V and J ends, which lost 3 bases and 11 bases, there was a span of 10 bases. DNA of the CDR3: TGTGCCAGCAGTTTTGAGGGCGGGGCTTTCTTT. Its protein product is CASSFEGGAFF.

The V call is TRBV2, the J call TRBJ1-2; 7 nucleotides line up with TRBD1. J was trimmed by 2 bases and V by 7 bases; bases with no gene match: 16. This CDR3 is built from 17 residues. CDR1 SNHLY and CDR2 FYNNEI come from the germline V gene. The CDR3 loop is CASNPWVVDRDNYGYTF. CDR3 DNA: TGTGCCAGCAACCCGTGGGTGGTTGACAGGGACAACTATGGCTACACCTTC.

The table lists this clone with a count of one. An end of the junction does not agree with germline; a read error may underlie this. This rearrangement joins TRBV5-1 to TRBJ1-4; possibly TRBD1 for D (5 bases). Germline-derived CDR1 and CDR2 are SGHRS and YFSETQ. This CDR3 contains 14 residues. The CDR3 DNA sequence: TGTGCCAGCGGCCCGGGGGGTAAAAATGAAAAACTGTTTTTT. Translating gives CASGPGGKNEKLFF.

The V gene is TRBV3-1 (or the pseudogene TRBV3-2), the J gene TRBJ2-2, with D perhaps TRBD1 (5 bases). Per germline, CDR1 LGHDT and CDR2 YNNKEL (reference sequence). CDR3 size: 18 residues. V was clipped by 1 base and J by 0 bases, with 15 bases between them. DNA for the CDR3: TGTGCCAGCAGCCAAGTATCCCTGACAGACCCGAACACCGGGGAGCTGTTTTTT. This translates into CASSQVSLTDPNTGELFF.

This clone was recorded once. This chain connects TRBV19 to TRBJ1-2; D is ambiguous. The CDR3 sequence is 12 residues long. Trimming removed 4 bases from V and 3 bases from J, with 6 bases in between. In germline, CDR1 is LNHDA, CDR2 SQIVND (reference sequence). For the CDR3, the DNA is TGTGCCAGTAGTAGGGAGGACTATGGCTACACCTTC. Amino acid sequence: CASSREDYGYTF.

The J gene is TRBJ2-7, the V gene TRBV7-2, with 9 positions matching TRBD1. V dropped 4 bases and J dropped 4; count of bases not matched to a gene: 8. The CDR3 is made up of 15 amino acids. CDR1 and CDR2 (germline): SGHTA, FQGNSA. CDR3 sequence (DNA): TGTGCCAGCAGCTCCCGACAGGGGGGTTTATACGAGCAGTACTTC. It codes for CASSSRQGGLYEQYF. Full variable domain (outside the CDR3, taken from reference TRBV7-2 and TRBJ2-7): GAGVSQSPSNKVTEKGKDVELRCDPISGHTALYWYRQSLGQGLEFLIYFQGNSAPDKSGLPSDRFSAERTGGSVSTLTIQRTQQEDSAVYLCASSSRQGGLYEQYFGPGTRLTVT.

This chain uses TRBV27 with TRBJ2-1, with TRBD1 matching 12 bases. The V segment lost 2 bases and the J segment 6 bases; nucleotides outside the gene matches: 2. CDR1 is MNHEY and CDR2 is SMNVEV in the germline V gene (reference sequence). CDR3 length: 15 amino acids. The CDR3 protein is CASSLRDRGPNEQFF. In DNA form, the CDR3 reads TGTGCCAGCAGTTTACGGGACAGGGGGCCCAATGAGCAGTTCTTC.

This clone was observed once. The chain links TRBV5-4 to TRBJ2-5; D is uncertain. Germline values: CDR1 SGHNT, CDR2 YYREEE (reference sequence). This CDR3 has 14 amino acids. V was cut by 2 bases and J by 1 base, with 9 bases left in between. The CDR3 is CASSFRVFQETQYF. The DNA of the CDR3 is TGTGCCAGCAGCTTTCGGGTGTTCCAAGAGACCCAGTACTTC.

As DNA, the CDR3 is TGTGCCAGCAGCCGTCCGGGACTAGGAGGAGAGACCCAGTACTTC. Residues: CASSRPGLGGETQYF. V is TRBV7-9 and J is TRBJ2-5, with 8 positions matching TRBD2. CDR1 SEHNR and CDR2 FQNEAQ come from the germline V gene (reference sequence). This CDR3 has 15 residues. V gave up 5 bases and J gave up 4 bases; unmatched junction bases: 9. The full variable domain, rest sourced from reference TRBV7-9 and TRBJ2-5, is DTGVSQNPRHKITKRGQNVTFRCDPISEHNRLYWYRQTLGQGPEFLTYFQNEAQLEKSRLLSDRFSAERPKGSFSTLEIQRTEQGDSAMYLCASSRPGLGGETQYFGPGTRLLVL.

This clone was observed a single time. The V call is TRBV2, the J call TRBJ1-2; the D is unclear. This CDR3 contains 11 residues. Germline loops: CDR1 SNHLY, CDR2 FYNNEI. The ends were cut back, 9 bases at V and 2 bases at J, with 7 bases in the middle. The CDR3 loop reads CASTVNYGYTF. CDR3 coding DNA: TGTGCCAGTACAGTCAACTATGGCTACACCTTC.

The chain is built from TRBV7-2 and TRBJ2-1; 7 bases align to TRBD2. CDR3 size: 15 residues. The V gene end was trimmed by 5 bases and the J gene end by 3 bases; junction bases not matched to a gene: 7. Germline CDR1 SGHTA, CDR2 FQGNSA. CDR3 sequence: CASSKGGTNYNEQFF. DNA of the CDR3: TGTGCCAGCAGCAAGGGCGGGACTAACTACAATGAGCAGTTCTTC.

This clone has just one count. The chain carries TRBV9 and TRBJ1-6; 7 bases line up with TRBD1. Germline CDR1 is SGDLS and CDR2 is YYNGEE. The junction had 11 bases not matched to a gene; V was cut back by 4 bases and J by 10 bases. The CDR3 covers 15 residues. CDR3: CASSSQGTALSPLHF. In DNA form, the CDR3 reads TGTGCCAGCAGCTCCCAAGGGACAGCTCTATCACCCCTCCACTTT.

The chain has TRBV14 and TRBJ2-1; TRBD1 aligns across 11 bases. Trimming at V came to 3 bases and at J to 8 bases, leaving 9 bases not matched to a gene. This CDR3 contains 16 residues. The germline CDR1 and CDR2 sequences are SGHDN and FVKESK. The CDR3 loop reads CASSHLGQGASDEQFF. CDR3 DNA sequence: TGTGCCAGCAGCCACCTAGGACAGGGGGCGAGCGATGAGCAGTTCTTC.

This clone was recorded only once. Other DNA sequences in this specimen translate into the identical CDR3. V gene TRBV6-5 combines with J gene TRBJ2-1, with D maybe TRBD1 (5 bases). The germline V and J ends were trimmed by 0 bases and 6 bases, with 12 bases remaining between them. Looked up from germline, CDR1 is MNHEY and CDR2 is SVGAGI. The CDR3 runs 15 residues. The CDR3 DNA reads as TGTGCCAGCAGTTACTCAAGTCAGGGTCGCAATGAGCAGTTCTTC. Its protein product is CASSYSSQGRNEQFF.

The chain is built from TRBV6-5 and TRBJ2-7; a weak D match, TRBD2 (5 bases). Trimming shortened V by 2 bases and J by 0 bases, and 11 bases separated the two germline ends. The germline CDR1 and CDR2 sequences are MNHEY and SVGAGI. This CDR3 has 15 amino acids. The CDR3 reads CASSYDRGSSYEQYF. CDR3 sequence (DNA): TGTGCCAGCAGTTACGATCGGGGTAGCTCCTACGAGCAGTACTTC.

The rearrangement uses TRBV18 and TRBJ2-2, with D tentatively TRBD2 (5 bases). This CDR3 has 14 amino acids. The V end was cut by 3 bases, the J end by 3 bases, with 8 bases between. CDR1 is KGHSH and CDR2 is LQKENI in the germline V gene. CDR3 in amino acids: CASSPGLYTGELFF. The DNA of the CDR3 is TGTGCCAGCTCACCCGGACTGTACACCGGGGAGCTGTTTTTT.

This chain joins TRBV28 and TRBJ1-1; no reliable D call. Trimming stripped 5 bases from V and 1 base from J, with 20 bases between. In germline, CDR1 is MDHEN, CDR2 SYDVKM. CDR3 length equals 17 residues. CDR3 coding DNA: TGTGCCAGCAGTCTAACTCCGGATACGGGTGAGAACACTGAAGCTTTCTTT. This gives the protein CASSLTPDTGENTEAFF. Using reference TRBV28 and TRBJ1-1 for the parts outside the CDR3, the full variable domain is DVKVTQSSRYLVKRTGEKVFLECVQDMDHENMFWYRQDPGLGLRLIYFSYDVKMKEKGDIPEGYSVSREKKERFSLILESASTNQTSMYLCASSLTPDTGENTEAFFGQGTRLTVV.

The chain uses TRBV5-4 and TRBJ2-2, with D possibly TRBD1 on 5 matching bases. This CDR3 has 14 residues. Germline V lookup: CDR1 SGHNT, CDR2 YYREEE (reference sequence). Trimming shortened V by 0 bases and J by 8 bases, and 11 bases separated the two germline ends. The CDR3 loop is CASSLETVRGELFF. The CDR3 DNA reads TGTGCCAGCAGCTTGGAGACAGTCCGTGGGGAGCTGTTTTTT.

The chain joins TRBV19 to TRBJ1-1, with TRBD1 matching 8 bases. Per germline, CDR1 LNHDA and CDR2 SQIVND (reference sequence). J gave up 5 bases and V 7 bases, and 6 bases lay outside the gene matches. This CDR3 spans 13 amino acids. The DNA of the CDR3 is TGTGCCAGTATGAACAGGGGGTATACTGAAGCTTTCTTT. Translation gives CASMNRGYTEAFF.

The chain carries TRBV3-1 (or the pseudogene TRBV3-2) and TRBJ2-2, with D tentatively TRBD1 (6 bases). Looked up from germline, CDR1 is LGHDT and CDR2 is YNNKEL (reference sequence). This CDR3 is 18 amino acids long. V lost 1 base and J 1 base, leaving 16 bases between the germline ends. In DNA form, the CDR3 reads TGTGCCAGCAGCCAAGTCACTACTCCGGGACAGAACACCGGGGAGCTGTTTTTT. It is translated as CASSQVTTPGQNTGELFF.

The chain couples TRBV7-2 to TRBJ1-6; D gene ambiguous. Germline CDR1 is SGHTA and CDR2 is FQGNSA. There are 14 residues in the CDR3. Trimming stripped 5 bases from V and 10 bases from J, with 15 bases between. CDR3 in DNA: TGTGCCAGCAGCCCCCGATCTGGGGAGTCACCCCTCCACTTT. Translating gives CASSPRSGESPLHF.

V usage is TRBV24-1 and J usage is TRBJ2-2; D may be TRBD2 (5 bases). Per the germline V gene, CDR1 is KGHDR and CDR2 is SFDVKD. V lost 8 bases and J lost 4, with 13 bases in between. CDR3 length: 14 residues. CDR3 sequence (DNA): TGTGCCACCATGGGGAGAACAGCCACCGGGGAGCTGTTTTTT. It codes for CATMGRTATGELFF.

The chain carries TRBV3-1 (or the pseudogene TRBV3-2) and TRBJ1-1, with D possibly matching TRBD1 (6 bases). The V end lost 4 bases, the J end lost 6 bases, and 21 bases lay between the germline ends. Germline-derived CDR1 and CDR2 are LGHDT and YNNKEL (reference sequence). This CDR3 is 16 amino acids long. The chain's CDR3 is CASSREGVAFRAEAFF. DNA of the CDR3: TGTGCCAGCAGCCGCGAGGGGGTCGCTTTTAGGGCTGAAGCTTTCTTT.

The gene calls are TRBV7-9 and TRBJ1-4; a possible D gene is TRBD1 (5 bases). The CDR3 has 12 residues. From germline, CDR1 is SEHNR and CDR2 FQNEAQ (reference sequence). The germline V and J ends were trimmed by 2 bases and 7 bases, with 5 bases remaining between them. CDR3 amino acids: CASSLQGEKLFF. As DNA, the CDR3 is TGTGCCAGCAGCTTACAGGGTGAAAAACTGTTTTTT. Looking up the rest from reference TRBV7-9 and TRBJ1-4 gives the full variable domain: DTGVSQNPRHKITKRGQNVTFRCDPISEHNRLYWYRQTLGQGPEFLTYFQNEAQLEKSRLLSDRFSAERPKGSFSTLEIQRTEQGDSAMYLCASSLQGEKLFFGSGTQLSVL.

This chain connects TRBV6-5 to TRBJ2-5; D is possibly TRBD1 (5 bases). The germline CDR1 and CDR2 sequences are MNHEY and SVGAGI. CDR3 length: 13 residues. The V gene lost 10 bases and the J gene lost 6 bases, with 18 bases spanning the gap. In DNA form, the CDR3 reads TGTGCCACCGCGACAGTCCTGAAAAAGACCCAGTACTTC. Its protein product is CATATVLKKTQYF.